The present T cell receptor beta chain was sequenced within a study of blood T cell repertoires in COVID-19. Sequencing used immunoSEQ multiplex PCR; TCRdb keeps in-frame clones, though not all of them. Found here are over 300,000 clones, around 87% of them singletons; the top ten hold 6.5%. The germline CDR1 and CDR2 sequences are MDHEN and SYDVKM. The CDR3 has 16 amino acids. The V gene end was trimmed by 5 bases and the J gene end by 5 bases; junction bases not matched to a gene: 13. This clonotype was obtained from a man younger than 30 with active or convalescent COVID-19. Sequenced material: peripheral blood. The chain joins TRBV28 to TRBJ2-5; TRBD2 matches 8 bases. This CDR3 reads CASSETSVGSSETQYF. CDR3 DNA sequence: TGTGCCAGCAGTGAGACTAGCGTCGGGAGTAGTGAGACCCAGTACTTC.